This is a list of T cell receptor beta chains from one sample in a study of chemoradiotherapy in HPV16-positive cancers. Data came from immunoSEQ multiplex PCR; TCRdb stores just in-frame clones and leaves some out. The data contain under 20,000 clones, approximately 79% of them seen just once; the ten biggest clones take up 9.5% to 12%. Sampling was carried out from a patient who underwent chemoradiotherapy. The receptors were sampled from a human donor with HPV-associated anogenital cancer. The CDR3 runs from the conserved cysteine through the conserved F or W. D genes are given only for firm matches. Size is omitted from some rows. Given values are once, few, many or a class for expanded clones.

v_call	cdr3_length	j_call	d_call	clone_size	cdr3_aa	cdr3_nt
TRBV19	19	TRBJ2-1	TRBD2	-	CASSIEGGLAGGLYNEQFF	TGTGCCAGTAGTATTGAGGGGGGACTAGCGGGGGGGCTCTACAATGAGCAGTTCTTC
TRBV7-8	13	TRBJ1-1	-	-	CASSFQLNTEAFF	TGTGCCAGCAGCTTCCAGCTGAACACTGAAGCTTTCTTT
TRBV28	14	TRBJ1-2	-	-	CASSPGGRVYGYTF	TGTGCCAGCTCGCCCGGGGGACGGGTCTATGGCTACACCTTC
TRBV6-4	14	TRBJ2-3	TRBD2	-	CASSEGGGADTQYF	TGTGCCAGCAGTGAAGGCGGGGGGGCAGATACGCAGTATTTT
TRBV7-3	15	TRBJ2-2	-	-	CASSRDRGGSGELFF	TGTGCCAGCAGCCGGGATAGGGGCGGTAGCGGGGAGCTGTTTTTT
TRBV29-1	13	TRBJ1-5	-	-	CSVGGQANQPQHF	TGCAGCGTTGGTGGGCAGGCCAATCAGCCCCAGCATTTT
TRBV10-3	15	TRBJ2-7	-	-	CAISESGTIMYEQYF	TGTGCCATCAGTGAGTCTGGGACCATCATGTACGAGCAGTACTTC
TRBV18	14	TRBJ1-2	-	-	CASSPATNNYGYTF	TGTGCCAGCTCACCGGCAACAAATAACTATGGCTACACCTTC
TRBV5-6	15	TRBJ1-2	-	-	CASSLDISYGYGYTF	TGTGCCAGCAGCTTGGACATTTCCTATGGCTATGGCTACACCTTC
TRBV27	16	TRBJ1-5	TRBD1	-	CASSFGTGAPNQPQHF	TGTGCCAGCAGTTTTGGGACAGGAGCTCCCAATCAGCCCCAGCATTTT
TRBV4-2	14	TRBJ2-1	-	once	CASSQERGSNEQFF	TGTGCCAGCAGCCAAGAGCGGGGAAGCAATGAGCAGTTCTTC
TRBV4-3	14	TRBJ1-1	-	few	CASSQDRAGPEAFF	TGCGCCAGCAGCCAAGATCGAGCAGGGCCTGAAGCTTTCTTT
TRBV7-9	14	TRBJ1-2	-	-	CASSLGDRIGGYTF	TGTGCCAGCAGCTTAGGAGACAGAATCGGTGGCTACACCTTC
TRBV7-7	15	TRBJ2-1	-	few	CASSLAEGEYNEQFF	TGTGCTAGCAGCTTAGCGGAGGGGGAATACAATGAGCAGTTCTTC
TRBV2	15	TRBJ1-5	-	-	CASRSYRLSNQPQHF	TGTGCCAGCAGATCCTACAGGCTTAGCAATCAGCCCCAGCATTTT
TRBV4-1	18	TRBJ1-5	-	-	CASSQATSRGAGNQPQHF	TGCGCCAGCAGCCAAGCCACGTCGCGGGGAGCCGGCAATCAGCCCCAGCATTTT
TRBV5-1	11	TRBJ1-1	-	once	CASSQDSEAFF	TGCGCCAGCAGCCAGGACAGTGAAGCTTTCTTT
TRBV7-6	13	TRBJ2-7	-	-	CASSLEGYYEQYF	TGTGCCAGCAGCTTAGAGGGGTACTACGAGCAGTACTTC
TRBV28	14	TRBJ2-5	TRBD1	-	CASSRDRGWETQYF	TGTGCCAGCAGTCGGGACAGGGGCTGGGAGACCCAGTACTTC
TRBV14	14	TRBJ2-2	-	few	CASSRGLGTGELFF	TGTGCCAGCAGCCGGGGACTGGGGACCGGGGAGCTGTTTTTT
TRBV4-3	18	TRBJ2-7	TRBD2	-	CASSLSSGPGLVPYEQYF	TGCGCCAGCAGCCTCTCCTCGGGGCCGGGACTAGTACCCTACGAGCAGTACTTC
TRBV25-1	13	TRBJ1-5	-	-	CASSETMSQPQHF	TGTGCCAGCAGTGAAACGATGAGTCAGCCCCAGCATTTT
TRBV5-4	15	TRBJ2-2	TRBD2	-	CASSLVSGGAGELFF	TGTGCCAGCAGCTTGGTTAGCGGGGGGGCCGGGGAGCTGTTTTTT